What follows describes a single T cell receptor (beta chain). The antigen is not known. The data stem from a study of immune evolution from preneoplasia to lung adenocarcinoma. Study at large: HLA loss of heterozygosity: around 6.5% AIS, less than 18% MIA, over 30% ADC, none AAH. Findings of the study overall: Clonality was highest in normal lung, lower in later-stage lesions apparently.

Data came from immunoSEQ multiplex PCR; TCRdb stores just in-frame clones and leaves some out. Of roughly 40,000 clones in the sample, over 75% were seen once. The V gene's germline CDR1 is KGHSH and CDR2 LQKENI. The CDR3 sequence is 15 residues long. With 4 bases removed from V and 5 bases from J, the gap between germline ends came to 17 bases. The sample was FFPE invasive lung adenocarcinoma tissue. This receptor was obtained from a person in their sixties with lung adenocarcinoma. The rearrangement joins TRBV18 to TRBJ2-5; TRBD2 is a possible D gene (6 bases). The CDR3 DNA reads as TGTGCCAGCTCACTTCGGGAAACCGCGGGGGAGACCCAGTACTTC. This sequence encodes CASSLRETAGETQYF.